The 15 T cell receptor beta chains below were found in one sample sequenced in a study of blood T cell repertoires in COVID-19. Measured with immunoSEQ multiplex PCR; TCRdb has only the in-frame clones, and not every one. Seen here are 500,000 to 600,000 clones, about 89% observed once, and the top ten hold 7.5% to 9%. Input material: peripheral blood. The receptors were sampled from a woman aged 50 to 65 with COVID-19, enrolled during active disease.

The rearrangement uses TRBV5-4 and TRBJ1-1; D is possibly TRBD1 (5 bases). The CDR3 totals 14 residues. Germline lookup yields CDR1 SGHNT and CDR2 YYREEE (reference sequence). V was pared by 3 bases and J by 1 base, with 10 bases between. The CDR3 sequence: CASSSNTGNTEAFF. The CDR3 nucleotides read TGTGCCAGCAGCTCAAACACAGGGAACACTGAAGCTTTCTTT.

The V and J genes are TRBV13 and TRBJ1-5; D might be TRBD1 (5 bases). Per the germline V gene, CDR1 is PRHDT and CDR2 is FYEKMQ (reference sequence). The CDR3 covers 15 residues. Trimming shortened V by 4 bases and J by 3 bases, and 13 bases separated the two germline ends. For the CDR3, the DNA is TGTGCCAGCAGCTCCGGTGACAGTCCCAATCAGCCCCAGCATTTT. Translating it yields CASSSGDSPNQPQHF.

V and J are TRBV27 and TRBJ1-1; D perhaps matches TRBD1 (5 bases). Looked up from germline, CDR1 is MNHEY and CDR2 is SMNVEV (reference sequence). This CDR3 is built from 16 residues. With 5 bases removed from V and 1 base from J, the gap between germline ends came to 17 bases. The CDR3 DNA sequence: TGTGCCAGCAGTCCATCGGGGGGAGGGTGGAACACTGAAGCTTTCTTT. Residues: CASSPSGGGWNTEAFF.

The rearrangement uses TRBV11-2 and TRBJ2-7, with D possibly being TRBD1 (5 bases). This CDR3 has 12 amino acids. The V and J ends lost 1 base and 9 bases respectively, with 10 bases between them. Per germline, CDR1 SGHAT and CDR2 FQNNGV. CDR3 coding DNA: TGTGCCAGCAGCTTAGTTGACAGTTCGCAGTACTTC. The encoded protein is CASSLVDSSQYF.

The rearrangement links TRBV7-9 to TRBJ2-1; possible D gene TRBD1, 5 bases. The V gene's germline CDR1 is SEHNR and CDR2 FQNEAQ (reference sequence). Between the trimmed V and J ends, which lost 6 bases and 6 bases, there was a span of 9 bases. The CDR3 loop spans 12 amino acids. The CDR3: CASSRGINEQFF. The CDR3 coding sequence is TGTGCCAGCAGTAGGGGAATCAATGAGCAGTTCTTC.

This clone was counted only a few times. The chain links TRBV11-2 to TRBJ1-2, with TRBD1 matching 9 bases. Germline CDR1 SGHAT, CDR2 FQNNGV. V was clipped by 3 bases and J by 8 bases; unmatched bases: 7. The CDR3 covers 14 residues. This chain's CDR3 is CASSFVTGGDGYTF. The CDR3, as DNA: TGTGCCAGCAGCTTTGTGACAGGGGGGGACGGCTACACCTTC.

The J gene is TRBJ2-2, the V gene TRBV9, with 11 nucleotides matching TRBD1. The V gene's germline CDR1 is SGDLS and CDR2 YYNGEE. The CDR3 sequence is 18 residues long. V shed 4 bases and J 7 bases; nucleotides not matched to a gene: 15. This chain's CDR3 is CASSHPLGQGAQVGELFF. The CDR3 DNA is TGTGCCAGCAGCCATCCCCTCGGACAGGGGGCGCAGGTCGGGGAGCTGTTTTTT. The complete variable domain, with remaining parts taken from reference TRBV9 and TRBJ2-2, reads DSGVTQTPKHLITATGQRVTLRCSPRSGDLSVYWYQQSLDQGLQFLIQYYNGEERAKGNILERFSAQQFPDLHSELNLSSLELGDSALYFCASSHPLGQGAQVGELFFGEGSRLTVL.

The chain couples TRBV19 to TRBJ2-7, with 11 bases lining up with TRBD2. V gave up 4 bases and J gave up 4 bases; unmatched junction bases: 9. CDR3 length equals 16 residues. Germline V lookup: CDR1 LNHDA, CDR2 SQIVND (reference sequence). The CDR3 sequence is CASSTSIAGGSYEQYF. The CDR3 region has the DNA TGTGCCAGTAGTACGAGTATAGCGGGGGGGAGTTACGAGCAGTACTTC.

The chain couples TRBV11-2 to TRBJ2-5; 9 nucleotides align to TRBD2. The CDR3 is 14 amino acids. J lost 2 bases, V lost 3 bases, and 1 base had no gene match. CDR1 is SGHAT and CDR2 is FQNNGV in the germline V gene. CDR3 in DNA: TGTGCCAGCAGCTTTAGCGGGGGACAAGAGACCCAGTACTTC. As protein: CASSFSGGQETQYF.

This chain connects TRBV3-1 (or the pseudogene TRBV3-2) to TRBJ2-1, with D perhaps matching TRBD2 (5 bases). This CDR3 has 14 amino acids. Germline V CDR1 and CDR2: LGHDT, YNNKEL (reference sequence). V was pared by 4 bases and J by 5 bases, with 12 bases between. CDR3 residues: CASSRGILDNEQFF. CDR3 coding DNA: TGTGCCAGCAGCCGAGGGATTTTGGACAATGAGCAGTTCTTC.

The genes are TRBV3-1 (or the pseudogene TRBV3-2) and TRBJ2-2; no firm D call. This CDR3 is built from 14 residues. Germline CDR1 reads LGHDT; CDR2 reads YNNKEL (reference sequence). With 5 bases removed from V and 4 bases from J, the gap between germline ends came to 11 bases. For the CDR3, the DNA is TGTGCCAGCAGCGCGAATAGTGGCACCGGGGAGCTGTTTTTT. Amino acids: CASSANSGTGELFF.

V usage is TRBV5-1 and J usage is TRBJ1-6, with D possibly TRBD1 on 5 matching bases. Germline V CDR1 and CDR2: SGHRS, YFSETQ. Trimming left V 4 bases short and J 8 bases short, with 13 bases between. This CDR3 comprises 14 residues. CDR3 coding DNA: TGCGCCAGCAGCGAACAGGTTTATGATTCACCCCTCCACTTT. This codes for CASSEQVYDSPLHF. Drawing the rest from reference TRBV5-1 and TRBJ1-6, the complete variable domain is KAGVTQTPRYLIKTRGQQVTLSCSPISGHRSVSWYQQTPGQGLQFLFEYFSETQRNKGNFPGRFSGRQFSNSRSEMNVSTLELGDSALYLCASSEQVYDSPLHFGNGTRLTVT.

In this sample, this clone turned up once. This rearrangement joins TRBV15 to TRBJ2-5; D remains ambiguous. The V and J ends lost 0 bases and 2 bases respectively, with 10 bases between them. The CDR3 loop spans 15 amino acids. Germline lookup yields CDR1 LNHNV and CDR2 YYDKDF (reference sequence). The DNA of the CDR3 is TGTGCCACCAGCAGAGATCAACGGTTACAAGAGACCCAGTACTTC. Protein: CATSRDQRLQETQYF.

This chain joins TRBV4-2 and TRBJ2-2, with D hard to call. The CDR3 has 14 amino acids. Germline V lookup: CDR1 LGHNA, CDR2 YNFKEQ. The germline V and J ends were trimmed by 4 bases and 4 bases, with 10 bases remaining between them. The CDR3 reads CASSLVAPTGELFF. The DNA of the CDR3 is TGTGCCAGCAGCCTCGTGGCCCCCACCGGGGAGCTGTTTTTT.

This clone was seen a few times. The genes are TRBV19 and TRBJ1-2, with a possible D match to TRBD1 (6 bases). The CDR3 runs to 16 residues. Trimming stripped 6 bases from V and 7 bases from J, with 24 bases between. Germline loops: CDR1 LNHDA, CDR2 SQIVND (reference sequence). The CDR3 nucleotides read TGTGCCAGTAGCGTAACAGGACAGCCGGCGAAGGGTGGCTACACCTTC. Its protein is CASSVTGQPAKGGYTF. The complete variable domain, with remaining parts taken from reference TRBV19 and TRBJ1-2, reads DGGITQSPKYLFRKEGQNVTLSCEQNLNHDAMYWYRQDPGQGLRLIYYSQIVNDFQKGDIAEGYSVSREKKESFPLTVTSAQKNPTAFYLCASSVTGQPAKGGYTFGSGTRLTVV.